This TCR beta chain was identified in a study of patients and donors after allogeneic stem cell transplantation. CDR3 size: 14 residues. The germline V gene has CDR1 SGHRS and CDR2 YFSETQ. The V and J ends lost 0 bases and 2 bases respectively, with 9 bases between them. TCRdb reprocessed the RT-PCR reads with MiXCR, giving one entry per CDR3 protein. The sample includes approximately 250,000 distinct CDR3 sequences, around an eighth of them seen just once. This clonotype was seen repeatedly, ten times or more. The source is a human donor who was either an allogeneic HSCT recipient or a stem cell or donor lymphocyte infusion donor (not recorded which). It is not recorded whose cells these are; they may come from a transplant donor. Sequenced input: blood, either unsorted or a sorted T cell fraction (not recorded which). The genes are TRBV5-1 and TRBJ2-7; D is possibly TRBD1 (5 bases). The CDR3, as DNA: TGCGCCAGCAGCTTGGAACAGGCACCCTACGAGCAGTACTTC. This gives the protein CASSLEQAPYEQYF.